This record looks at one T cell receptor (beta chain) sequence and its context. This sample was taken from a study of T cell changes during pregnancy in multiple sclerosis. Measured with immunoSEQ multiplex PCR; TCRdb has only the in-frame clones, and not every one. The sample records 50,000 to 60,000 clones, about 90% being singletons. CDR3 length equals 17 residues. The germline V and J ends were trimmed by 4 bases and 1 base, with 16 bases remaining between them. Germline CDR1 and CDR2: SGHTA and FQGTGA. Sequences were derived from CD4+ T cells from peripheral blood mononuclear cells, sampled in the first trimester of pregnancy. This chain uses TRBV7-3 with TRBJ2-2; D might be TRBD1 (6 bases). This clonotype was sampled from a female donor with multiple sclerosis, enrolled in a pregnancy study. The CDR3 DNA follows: TGTGCCAGCAGCTCCACGTACCGAGGGGGGAACACCGGGGAGCTGTTTTTT. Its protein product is CASSSTYRGGNTGELFF.